This is a list of T cell receptor beta chains from one sample in a study of cytomegalovirus exposure and HLA in healthy donors. Produced via immunoSEQ multiplex PCR; TCRdb's table is partial and in-frame only. This table holds about 220,000 clones, about 90% found once. Sequenced: PBMCs. These receptors all come from a young woman in good health and CMV-seronegative. Each CDR3 is given with its conserved first and last residue. A D gene is named only where the DNA matches it firmly.

V	D	J	CDR3
TRBV30	NA	TRBJ1-6	CAWGPAGSPLHF
TRBV10-3	NA	TRBJ1-2	CAISELGALGNGYTF
TRBV6-1	NA	TRBJ2-2	CASSEARGGELFF
TRBV10-3	NA	TRBJ1-2	CAISAGQSANYGYTF
TRBV5-1	NA	TRBJ1-1	CASSLERGTEAFF
TRBV19	NA	TRBJ1-1	CASSITVNTEAFF
TRBV29-1	TRBD1	TRBJ1-1	CSVVGGQAGMNTEAFF
TRBV19	NA	TRBJ2-1	CASQAGTSYNEQFF
TRBV2	TRBD1	TRBJ1-2	CASSEGTGGYGYTF
TRBV5-1	TRBD1	TRBJ1-2	CASSLSGTAYGYTF
TRBV9	TRBD2	TRBJ2-3	CASILAGPYTDTQYF
TRBV6-4	TRBD2	TRBJ2-1	CASSDSGTSDEQFF
TRBV4-1	NA	TRBJ1-2	CASSQDGSGGYTF
TRBV5-1	TRBD2	TRBJ2-1	CASSHGLAGGLGNEQFF
TRBV19	NA	TRBJ2-1	CASSASSNNEQFF
TRBV29-1	TRBD1	TRBJ1-2	CSVTGSPSPNYGYTF
TRBV7-2	NA	TRBJ1-1	CASSFQGGGRPEAFF
TRBV7-2	NA	TRBJ2-7	CASSLTTGAYEQYF
TRBV5-1	NA	TRBJ2-3	CASSKGQTSTDTQYF
TRBV6-5	TRBD1	TRBJ2-5	CASKIAGTGEETQYF
TRBV5-4	NA	TRBJ1-1	CASSWQVNTEAFF
TRBV7-9	NA	TRBJ2-7	CASSGGAVAYEQYF
TRBV11-2	NA	TRBJ2-7	CASSLEQHYEQYF
TRBV20-1	NA	TRBJ2-5	CSAPRETQYF
TRBV5-1	TRBD1	TRBJ1-1	CASSSGQGATEAFF
TRBV6-1	NA	TRBJ1-1	CASSLPTTEAFF
TRBV10-3	TRBD2	TRBJ2-7	CAIRLSSGRPYEQYF
TRBV5-6	TRBD1	TRBJ2-1	CASSRYGRDRTNEQFF
TRBV7-9	NA	TRBJ2-1	CASEGVVRKYNEQFF
TRBV19	TRBD1	TRBJ1-3	CASTSQGARSTIYF
TRBV27	TRBD2	TRBJ2-7	CASSLGGRYEQYF
TRBV7-9	TRBD1	TRBJ1-1	CASSPTGVTEAFF
TRBV6-1	NA	TRBJ1-4	CASSEISRGRLGIF
TRBV7-2	NA	TRBJ1-1	CASSSLLQGAFF
TRBV6-5	NA	TRBJ1-2	CASSYPGGRGGYTF
TRBV28	TRBD2	TRBJ2-1	CASSPLAGTDHNEQFF
TRBV19	NA	TRBJ2-7	CASSLVGQSNYEQYF
TRBV28	TRBD1	TRBJ1-2	CASSLWGIRGPMANYGYTF
TRBV27	TRBD2	TRBJ2-7	CASSLRGTSYEQYF
TRBV6-5	TRBD1	TRBJ2-7	CASSRDRGRVYEQYF
TRBV30	NA	TRBJ1-2	CAWSSSREANYGYTF
TRBV27	NA	TRBJ2-7	CASSFGGIALSEQYF